This TCR beta chain stems from a study of vaccination effects on CD4 cells after COVID-19. Study-level background: Participants got two doses of BNT162b2 or mRNA-1273 vaccine. Two recovered convalescent patients were sampled 16 days and one week pre-vaccination.

The method was immunoSEQ multiplex PCR; TCRdb's version includes in-frame clones alone and lacks a portion of them. The sample has around 28,000 clones, 65% to 85% seen once; the top ten hold 15% to 20%. About this clone itself: The antigen is not known.

Sequencing followed a ViraFEST assay step that expanded antigen-specific CD4+ T cells with viral peptide pools. Having been cultured for ten to eleven days, the cells underwent CD4+ T cell isolation. Convalescent patients had PCR-confirmed SARS-CoV-2 infection between March and December 2020. The TCR was taken from a human donor who had a prior SARS-CoV-2 infection. This material consisted of CD4+ T cells from PBMCs cultured with HCoV-NL63 spike peptides, taken before COVID-19 vaccination.

The CDR3 spells CASSINRDRGLSSPTVDTQYF. The CDR3, as DNA: TGTGCCAGTAGTATCAACCGGGACAGGGGGCTATCTAGCCCAACCGTGGATACGCAGTATTTT. The genes are TRBV19 and TRBJ2-3; TRBD1 agrees at 12 bases. V shed 3 bases, J shed 6 bases, and the junction held 22 bases outside the gene matches. Germline CDR1 is LNHDA and CDR2 is SQIVND (reference sequence). This CDR3 is built from 21 residues.